This TCR beta chain was retrieved from a study of monozygotic twins with inflammatory bowel disease. Study-wide findings and caveats: Using the inverse Simpson index, IBD patients had lower TCRbeta diversity than healthy co-twins. Twins with IBD had fewer clonotypes in common with others than healthy twins, particularly during disease activity. Immunosuppressive treatments differing between patients may have added repertoire variability.

Every TCR library drew on about 4,000 ng of total RNA. TCRdb reprocessed the 5' RACE reads, with one entry per CDR3 protein and no DNA. Its listing shows a few hundred thousand distinct CDR3 sequences. A remark on this clonotype: Its antigen is undetermined.

The TCR originated in a human donor with ulcerative colitis or Crohn's disease, or a healthy co-twin of an affected twin (not recorded which). The sample was blood.

The CDR3 sequence is CASSLAPIKSGLADTQYF. The chain uses TRBV11-1 and TRBJ2-3. The CDR3 loop spans 18 amino acids. CDR1 is SGHAT and CDR2 is FQDESV in the germline V gene (reference sequence).